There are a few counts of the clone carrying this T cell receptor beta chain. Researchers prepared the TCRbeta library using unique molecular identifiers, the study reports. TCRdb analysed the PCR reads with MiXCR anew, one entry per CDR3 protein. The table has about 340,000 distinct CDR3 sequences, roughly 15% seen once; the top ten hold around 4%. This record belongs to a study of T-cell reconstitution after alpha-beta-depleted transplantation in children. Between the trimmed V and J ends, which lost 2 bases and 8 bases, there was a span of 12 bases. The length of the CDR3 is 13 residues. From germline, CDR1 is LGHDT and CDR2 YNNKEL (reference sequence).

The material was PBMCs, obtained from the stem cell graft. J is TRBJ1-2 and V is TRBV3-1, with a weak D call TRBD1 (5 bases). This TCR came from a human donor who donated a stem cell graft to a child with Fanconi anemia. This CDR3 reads CASSQYSQGGYTF. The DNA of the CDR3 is TGTGCCAGCAGCCAATATTCTCAGGGAGGCTACACCTTC.